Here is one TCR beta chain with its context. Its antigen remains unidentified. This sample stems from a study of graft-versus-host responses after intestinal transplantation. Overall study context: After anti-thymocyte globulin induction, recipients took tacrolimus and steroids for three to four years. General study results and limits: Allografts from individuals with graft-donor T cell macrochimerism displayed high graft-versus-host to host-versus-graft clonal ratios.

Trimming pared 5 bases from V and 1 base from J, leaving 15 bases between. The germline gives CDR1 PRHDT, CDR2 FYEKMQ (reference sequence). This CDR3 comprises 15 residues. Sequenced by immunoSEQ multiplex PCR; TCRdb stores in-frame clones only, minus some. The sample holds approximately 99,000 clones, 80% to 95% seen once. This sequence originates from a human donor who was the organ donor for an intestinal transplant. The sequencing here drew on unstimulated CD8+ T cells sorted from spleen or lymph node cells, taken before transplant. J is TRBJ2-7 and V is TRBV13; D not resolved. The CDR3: CASSGRGYSSYEQYF. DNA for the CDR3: TGTGCCAGCAGCGGGCGTGGATACAGTTCCTACGAGCAGTACTTC.